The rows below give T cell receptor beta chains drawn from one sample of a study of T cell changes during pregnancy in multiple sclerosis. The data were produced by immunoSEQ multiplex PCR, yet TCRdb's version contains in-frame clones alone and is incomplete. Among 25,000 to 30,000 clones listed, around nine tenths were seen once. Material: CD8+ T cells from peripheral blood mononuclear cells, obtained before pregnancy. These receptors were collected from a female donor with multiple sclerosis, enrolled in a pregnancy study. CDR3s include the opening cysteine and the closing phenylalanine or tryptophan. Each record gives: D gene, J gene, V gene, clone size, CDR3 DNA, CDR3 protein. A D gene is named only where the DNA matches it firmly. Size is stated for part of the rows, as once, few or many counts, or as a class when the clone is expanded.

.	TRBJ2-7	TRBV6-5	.	TGTGCCAGCAGAAGGTCGGAGGGCTCCTACGAGCAGTACTTC	CASRRSEGSYEQYF
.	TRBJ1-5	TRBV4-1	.	TGCGCCAGCAGCCTCCGGACAGAGAGCAATCAGCCCCAGCATTTT	CASSLRTESNQPQHF
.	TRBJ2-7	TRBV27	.	TGTGCCAGCCAAACAGGGACCGAGCAGTACTTC	CASQTGTEQYF
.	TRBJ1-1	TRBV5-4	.	TGTGCCAGCAGCATGGGGGAGGGAGGATACACTGAAGCTTTCTTT	CASSMGEGGYTEAFF
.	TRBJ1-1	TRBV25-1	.	TGTGCCAGCAGTGATACGGGACAGAACACTGAAGCTTTCTTT	CASSDTGQNTEAFF
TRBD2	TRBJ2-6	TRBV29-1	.	TGCAGCGTTGTAGGGCTAGCGGGAGCAGGAAGCTCTGGGGCCAACGTCCTGACTTTC	CSVVGLAGAGSSGANVLTF
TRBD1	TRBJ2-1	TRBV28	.	TGTGCCAGCAGACCAGCCGGGGCCACAGGGGGGCATGAGCAGTTCTTC	CASRPAGATGGHEQFF
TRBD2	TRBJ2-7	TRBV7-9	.	TGTGCCAGCAGCGGAGTTAGAGCGGGGGCCTACGAGCAGTACTTC	CASSGVRAGAYEQYF
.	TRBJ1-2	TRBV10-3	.	TGTGCCATCAGTGCCGAGGGCCCTGGCTACACCTTC	CAISAEGPGYTF
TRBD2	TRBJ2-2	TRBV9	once	TGTGCCAGCAGCGTAGGACTAGCGGGGGGGCCCGGGGAGCTGTTTTTT	CASSVGLAGGPGELFF
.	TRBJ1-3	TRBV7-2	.	TGTGCCAGCAGCTTAACCGGTACCTCTGGAAACACCATATATTTT	CASSLTGTSGNTIYF
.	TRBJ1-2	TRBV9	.	TGTGCCAGCAGCGGCCTCCGGGGTGACGGAGGCTACACCTTC	CASSGLRGDGGYTF
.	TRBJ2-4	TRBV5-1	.	TGCGCCAGCAGCCCAGTCCTAAGCGCGCTAGCCAAAAACATTCAGTACTTC	CASSPVLSALAKNIQYF
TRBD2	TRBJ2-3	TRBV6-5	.	TGTGCCAGCAGTTACTGGGGCGGGGGTAGCACAGATACGCAGTATTTT	CASSYWGGGSTDTQYF
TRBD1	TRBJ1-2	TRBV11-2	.	TGTGCCAGCAGCCTACTCCGGGACAGGGTGTTTGGCTACACCTTC	CASSLLRDRVFGYTF
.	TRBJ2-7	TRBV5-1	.	TGCGCCAGCAGCAAGCCGGTAGGACAGTCCTACGAGCAGTACTTC	CASSKPVGQSYEQYF
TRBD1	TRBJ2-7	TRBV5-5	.	TGTGCCAGCAGTGGACAGGGGTGGCACGAGCAGTACTTC	CASSGQGWHEQYF
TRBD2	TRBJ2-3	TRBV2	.	TGTGCCGCGGGCGGGCGGGAGGGATTGGATACGCAGTATTTT	CAAGGREGLDTQYF
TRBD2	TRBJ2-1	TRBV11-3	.	TGTGCCAGCAGCCCCCGACTAGCGGGAGCTCAGGGCAATGAGCAGTTCTTC	CASSPRLAGAQGNEQFF
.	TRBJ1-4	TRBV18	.	TGTGCCAGCTCACCCGAGGACAGAGGACTGTTTTTT	CASSPEDRGLFF
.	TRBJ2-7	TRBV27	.	TGTGCCAGCAGTTTAGTCGGGACAAGCCTACGAAAGCAGTACTTC	CASSLVGTSLRKQYF
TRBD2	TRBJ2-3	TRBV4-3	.	TGCGCCAGCAGCCAAGATCCAGCGGGGCCCTATACGCAGTATTTT	CASSQDPAGPYTQYF
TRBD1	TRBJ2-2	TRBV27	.	TGTGCCAGCAGTCTCATCGGACAGGGGGCTACCGGGGAGCTGTTTTTT	CASSLIGQGATGELFF
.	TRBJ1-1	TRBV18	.	TGTGCCAGCTCACCCCAACCAGGGGCGAGCAGAGAAGCTTTCTTT	CASSPQPGASREAFF
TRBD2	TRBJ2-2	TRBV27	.	TGTGCCAGCAGACTAGCGGGAGGGCCAGGGGAGCTGTTTTTT	CASRLAGGPGELFF
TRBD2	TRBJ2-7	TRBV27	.	TGTGCCAGCAGTTTCCTGCTGCCGCGGGAGGGTTCCTACGAGCAGTACTTC	CASSFLLPREGSYEQYF
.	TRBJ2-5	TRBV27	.	TGTGCCAGCAGTTTATCCCCACAAGAGACCCAGTACTTC	CASSLSPQETQYF
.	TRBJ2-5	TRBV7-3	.	TGTGCCAGCAGCTCCGTCCTTGGCGAGACCCAGTACTTC	CASSSVLGETQYF
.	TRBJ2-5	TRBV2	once	TGTGCCAGCAGTGAAAGGGGACAACAGAGAGAGACCCAGTACTTC	CASSERGQQRETQYF
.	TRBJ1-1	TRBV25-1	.	TGTGCCAGCCTCAACAGGGAAACTGAAGCTTTCTTT	CASLNRETEAFF
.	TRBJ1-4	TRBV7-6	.	TGTGCCAGCAGCTCCCAGGAGGTTGGGGAAAAACTGTTTTTT	CASSSQEVGEKLFF
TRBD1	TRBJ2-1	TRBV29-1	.	TGCAGCGTTGGAACCGGACAGGGCTATGAGCAGTTCTTC	CSVGTGQGYEQFF
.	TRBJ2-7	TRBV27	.	TGTGCCGTGTGGACTCGCTACGAGCAGTACTTC	CAVWTRYEQYF
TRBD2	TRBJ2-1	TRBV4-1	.	TGCGCCAGCAGCCAACCTTCTGGACTAGCGGGAGTGTTGTCCACCTACAATGAGCAGTTCTTC	CASSQPSGLAGVLSTYNEQFF
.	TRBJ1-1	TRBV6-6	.	TGTGCCAGCAGTTACTCCGAGTATGCTGCGGCGGCTTTCTTT	CASSYSEYAAAAFF
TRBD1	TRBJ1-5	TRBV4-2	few	TGTGCCAGCAGCCAAGACCGACAGGGGCACAATCAGCCCCAGCATTTT	CASSQDRQGHNQPQHF
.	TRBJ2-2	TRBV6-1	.	TGTGCCAGCAGTGGGGCTCCGAGAACCGGGGAGCTGTTTTTT	CASSGAPRTGELFF
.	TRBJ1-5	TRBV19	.	TGTGCCAGTAGTATACCCCCAGCGCGACCCGTCAATCAGCCCCAGCATTTT	CASSIPPARPVNQPQHF
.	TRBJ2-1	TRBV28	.	TGTGCCAGCAGTTTAGGGCGGGCCCATGAGCAGTTCTTC	CASSLGRAHEQFF
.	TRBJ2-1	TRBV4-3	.	TGCGCCAGCAGTCGCGGATCAGGACAGAGCAATGAGCAGTTCTTC	CASSRGSGQSNEQFF
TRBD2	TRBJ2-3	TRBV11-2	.	TGTGCCAGCAGCTTACGGCGGGGGGCGGGAGATACGCAGTATTTT	CASSLRRGAGDTQYF
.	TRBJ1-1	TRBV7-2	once	TGTGCCAGCAGCCCCTGGGAGGGGCAGGACACTGAAGCTTTCTTT	CASSPWEGQDTEAFF
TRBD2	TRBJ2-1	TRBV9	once	TGTGCCAGCAGCGGAGGGACTAGCGGAGACAATGAGCAGTTCTTC	CASSGGTSGDNEQFF
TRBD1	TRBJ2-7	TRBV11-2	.	TGTGCCAGCAGCTTCCGGACAGGGAGCTCCTACGAGCAGTACTTC	CASSFRTGSSYEQYF
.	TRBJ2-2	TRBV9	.	TGTGCCAGCAGGAAAGAGGGCGGGGAGCTGTTTTTT	CASRKEGGELFF
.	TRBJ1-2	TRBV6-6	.	TGTGCCAGCAGTTACTCGACGTCGAGCGATGGCTACACCTTC	CASSYSTSSDGYTF